These T cell receptor beta chains were read from a single sample in a study of blood T cell repertoires in COVID-19. Generated by immunoSEQ multiplex PCR, the TCRdb table keeps only in-frame clones and is missing some. This sample has about 210,000 clones; about 80% occur once, and the top ten carry around 6.9%. Sequencing was done on a sample of peripheral blood. These receptors came from a man in his sixties with acute or convalescent COVID-19. Both conserved end residues are part of each CDR3. Fields, in order: V gene, J gene, clone size, D gene, CDR3 DNA, CDR3 protein. D genes are given only for firm matches. Expanded clones are given a class, and other clones once, few, many or no size at all.

V: TRBV7-3; J: TRBJ2-7; size: -; D: TRBD2; DNA: TGTGCCAGCAGCTTATATCCTCGGGGTTCGAGCGGGAGGGCCTACGAGCAGTACTTC; CDR3: CASSLYPRGSSGRAYEQYF
V: TRBV19; J: TRBJ2-1; size: -; D: -; DNA: TGTGCCAGTAGTATAGTGCGTGTCCCCTACAATGAGCAGTTCTTC; CDR3: CASSIVRVPYNEQFF
V: TRBV7-2; J: TRBJ2-5; size: -; D: TRBD2; DNA: TGTGCCAGCAGCTGGGGACTAGCGGGGGGACTCAATCAAGAGACCCAGTACTTC; CDR3: CASSWGLAGGLNQETQYF
V: TRBV19; J: TRBJ2-2; size: few; D: TRBD1; DNA: TGTGCCAGCAAACCGGGACAGGGGACCGGGGAGCTGTTTTTT; CDR3: CASKPGQGTGELFF
V: TRBV6-5; J: TRBJ1-2; size: -; D: TRBD1; DNA: TGTGCCAGCAGTAGCCCGACAGGGGGAACTTATGGCTACACCTTC; CDR3: CASSSPTGGTYGYTF
V: TRBV18; J: TRBJ2-1; size: few; D: TRBD2; DNA: TGTGCCAGCTCACCGGGACTACCCACCTACAATGAGCAGTTCTTC; CDR3: CASSPGLPTYNEQFF
V: TRBV27; J: TRBJ2-5; size: -; D: -; DNA: TGTGCCAGCAGTCCAGGACTAATAGAGACCCAGTACTTC; CDR3: CASSPGLIETQYF
V: TRBV9; J: TRBJ2-1; size: -; D: -; DNA: TGTGCCAGCAGCGTAAGTGGGCTTGAAAGGTTCTTC; CDR3: CASSVSGLERFF
V: TRBV5-4; J: TRBJ2-1; size: once; D: TRBD1; DNA: TGTGCCAGCAGCTTCGGGAGAGGGGACAGGTACAATGAGCAGTTCTTC; CDR3: CASSFGRGDRYNEQFF
V: TRBV20-1; J: TRBJ2-1; size: -; D: -; DNA: TGCAGTGCTAGAGTGGCTGGCGAGCAGTTCTTC; CDR3: CSARVAGEQFF
V: TRBV2; J: TRBJ1-2; size: -; D: TRBD1; DNA: TGTGCCAGCAGAGACGACAGGGGTTATGGCTACACCTTC; CDR3: CASRDDRGYGYTF
V: TRBV5-4; J: TRBJ1-1; size: -; D: -; DNA: TGTGCCAGCACCCCCGTGGTGGGGTCAGGGGCCACTGAAGCTTTCTTT; CDR3: CASTPVVGSGATEAFF
V: TRBV11-2; J: TRBJ2-3; size: -; D: -; DNA: TGTGCCAGCAGCTCCTACACAGATACGCAGTATTTT; CDR3: CASSSYTDTQYF
V: TRBV5-1; J: TRBJ2-1; size: few; D: TRBD1; DNA: TGCGCCAGCAGCTGGCAGGGAACCGGGACAGACAATGAGCAGTTCTTC; CDR3: CASSWQGTGTDNEQFF
V: TRBV2; J: TRBJ2-1; size: -; D: -; DNA: TGTGCCAGCAGTGGCCCTGGGGGGAATGAGCAGTTCTTC; CDR3: CASSGPGGNEQFF
V: TRBV5-1; J: TRBJ2-4; size: -; D: TRBD1; DNA: TGCGCCAGCAGCTTGTCCACAGGGGGCTTAGACATTCAGTACTTC; CDR3: CASSLSTGGLDIQYF
V: TRBV6-6; J: TRBJ1-4; size: many; D: TRBD1; DNA: TGTGCCAGCAGTACATACGGGACAGGGGTGGAAAAACTGTTTTTT; CDR3: CASSTYGTGVEKLFF
V: TRBV5-6; J: TRBJ2-2; size: once; D: -; DNA: TGTGCCAGCAGCTTGGCCTGGGGGCGGACCGGGGAGCTGTTTTTT; CDR3: CASSLAWGRTGELFF
V: TRBV18; J: TRBJ2-7; size: few; D: TRBD2; DNA: TGTGCCAGCTCGCTTCTAGCGGGAGGTACCTACGAGCAGTACTTC; CDR3: CASSLLAGGTYEQYF
V: TRBV4-1; J: TRBJ1-6; size: many; D: TRBD1; DNA: TGCGCCAGCAGCCAATACCGACCGGGACAGGGTAGGAGGAATTCACCCCTCCACTTT; CDR3: CASSQYRPGQGRRNSPLHF
V: TRBV5-1; J: TRBJ2-7; size: -; D: -; DNA: TGCGCCAGCAGCTCAGCCTACGAGCAGTACTTC; CDR3: CASSSAYEQYF
V: TRBV19; J: TRBJ2-3; size: -; D: -; DNA: TGTGCCAGTAGCACTAGCCGCACAGATACGCAGTATTTT; CDR3: CASSTSRTDTQYF
V: TRBV7-3; J: TRBJ1-1; size: -; D: -; DNA: TGTGCCAGCAGCTCGCGAGGGGGGAACACTGAAGCTTTCTTT; CDR3: CASSSRGGNTEAFF
V: TRBV3-1/TRBV3-2; J: TRBJ2-7; size: -; D: TRBD2; DNA: TGTGCCAGCAGCCAAGAAACTAGCGGGGCCTCCTACGAGCAGTACTTC; CDR3: CASSQETSGASYEQYF
V: TRBV7-2; J: TRBJ2-7; size: -; D: TRBD1; DNA: TGTGCCAGCAGCTCTGGGACAGGGCGCCTCGAGCAGTACTTC; CDR3: CASSSGTGRLEQYF
V: TRBV6-5; J: TRBJ1-5; size: -; D: TRBD1; DNA: TGTGCCAGCGACAGGGGGCAAAGTGTTCAGCCCCAGCATTTT; CDR3: CASDRGQSVQPQHF